This T cell receptor (beta chain) was retrieved from a study of T cells in women clearing cervical HPV infection. CDR1 is SGHDN, CDR2 FVKESK, per germline. The length of the CDR3 is 14 residues. Trimming stripped 1 base from V and 7 bases from J, with 8 bases between. The repertoire was sequenced with immunoSEQ multiplex PCR; TCRdb's copy has only in-frame clones and lacks some. The sample is made up of 20,000 to 25,000 clones, and the top ten hold almost 10% of it. Worth noting for this clone: The read ends 3 residues before the CDR3 terminus; that terminus is restored from the germline J gene.

The chain is built from TRBV14 and TRBJ1-6; D is unresolved. The sequenced material came from blood buffy coat. This sequence originates from a woman between 18 and 75 years old with a cervical HPV16 infection that either progressed to CIN3+ or cleared (not recorded which). This chain's CDR3 is CASSQGRENSPLHF. Incomplete CDR3 DNA: TGTGCCAGCAGCCAAGGTCGCGAGAATTCACCC.